This TCR beta chain was sequenced for a study of T cells in Graves' hyperthyroidism and ophthalmopathy. Whole-study context: Peripheral blood was taken when the disease was first diagnosed, before any treatment began.

V was pared by 0 bases and J by 3 bases, with 10 bases between. This CDR3 is 14 amino acids long. Germline assignment: CDR1 SGDLS and CDR2 YYNGEE. Inclusion characteristics of ophthalmopathy patients comprised a Clinical Activity Score of at least 3, a NOSPECS grade of at least 4, and duration under 3 months. What was amplified from RNA transcripts were TCR beta CDR3 regions. TCR CDR3 regions were first amplified by RT-PCR with HTBI primers. MiXCR, run by TCRdb on the multiplex PCR reads, gives a single entry per CDR3 protein. The data contain hundreds of thousands of distinct CDR3 sequences, around 15% of them singletons.

The TCR comes from a young man with Graves' ophthalmopathy. This chain joins TRBV9 and TRBJ2-7; no reliable D call. The sequencing input was blood. Written as DNA, the CDR3 is TGTGCCAGCAGCGTAGCCCCTGATAGCTACGAGCAGTACTTC. This sequence encodes CASSVAPDSYEQYF.